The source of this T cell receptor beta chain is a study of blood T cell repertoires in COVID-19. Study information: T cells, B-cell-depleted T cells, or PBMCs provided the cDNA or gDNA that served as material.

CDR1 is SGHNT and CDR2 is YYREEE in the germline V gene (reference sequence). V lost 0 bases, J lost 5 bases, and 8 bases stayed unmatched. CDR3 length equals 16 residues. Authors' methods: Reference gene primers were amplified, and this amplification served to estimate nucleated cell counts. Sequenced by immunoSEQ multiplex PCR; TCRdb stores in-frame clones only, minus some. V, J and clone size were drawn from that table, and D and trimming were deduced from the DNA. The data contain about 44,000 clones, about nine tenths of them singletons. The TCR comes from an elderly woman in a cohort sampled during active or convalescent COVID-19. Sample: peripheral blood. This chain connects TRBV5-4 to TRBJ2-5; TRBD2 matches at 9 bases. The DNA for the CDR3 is TGTGCCAGCAGCTTGGCCAGCGGGGGGCCCCAGGAGACCCAGTACTTC. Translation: CASSLASGGPQETQYF.